The T cell receptor beta chain under discussion was sequenced for a study of identifying expanded T cells in peripheral blood. No infections or other immune events were documented during collection. The table came from immunoSEQ multiplex PCR; TCRdb's copy has only in-frame clones and leaves some out. This table has about 58,000 clones, about four fifths appearing once. V lost 3 bases and J lost 5, with 15 bases in between. The germline gives CDR1 KGHSH, CDR2 LQKENI. This CDR3 comprises 15 residues. The sequence was obtained from a person between 18 and 75 years old in good health. The sequenced material came from blood. V and J are TRBV18 and TRBJ2-3; a weak D match, TRBD1 (5 bases). The CDR3 nucleotides are TGTGCCAGCTCACCGAAATTAACAGGTGGAGATACGCAGTATTTT. Protein: CASSPKLTGGDTQYF.